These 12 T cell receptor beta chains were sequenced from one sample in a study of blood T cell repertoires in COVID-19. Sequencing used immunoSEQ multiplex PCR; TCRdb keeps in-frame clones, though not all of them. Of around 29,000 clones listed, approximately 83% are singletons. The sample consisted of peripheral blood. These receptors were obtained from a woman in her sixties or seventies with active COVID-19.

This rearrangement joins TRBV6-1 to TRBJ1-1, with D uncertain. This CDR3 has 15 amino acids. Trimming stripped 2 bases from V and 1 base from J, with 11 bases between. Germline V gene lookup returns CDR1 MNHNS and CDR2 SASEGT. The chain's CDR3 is CASSEREAANTEAFF. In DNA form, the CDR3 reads TGTGCCAGCAGTGAAAGGGAGGCGGCGAACACTGAAGCTTTCTTT.

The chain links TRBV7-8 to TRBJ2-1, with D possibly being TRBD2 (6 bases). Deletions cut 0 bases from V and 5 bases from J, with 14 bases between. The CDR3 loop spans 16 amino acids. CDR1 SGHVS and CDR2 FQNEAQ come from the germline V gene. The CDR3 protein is CASSLATAGNNNEQFF. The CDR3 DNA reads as TGTGCCAGCAGCTTAGCCACGGCGGGAAACAACAATGAGCAGTTCTTC.

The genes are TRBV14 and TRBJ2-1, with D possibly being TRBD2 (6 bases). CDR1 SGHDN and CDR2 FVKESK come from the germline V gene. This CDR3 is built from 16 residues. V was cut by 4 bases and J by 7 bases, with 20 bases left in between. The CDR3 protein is CASSLLTSSGMNEQFF. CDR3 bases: TGTGCCAGCAGCCTACTTACTAGCTCCGGGATGAATGAGCAGTTCTTC.

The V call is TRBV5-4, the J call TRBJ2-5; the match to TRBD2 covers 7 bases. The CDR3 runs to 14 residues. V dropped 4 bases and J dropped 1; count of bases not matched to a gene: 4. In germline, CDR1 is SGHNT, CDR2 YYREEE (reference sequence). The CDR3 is CASSDRTSQETQYF. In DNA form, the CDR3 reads TGTGCCAGCAGCGACCGGACTAGCCAAGAGACCCAGTACTTC.

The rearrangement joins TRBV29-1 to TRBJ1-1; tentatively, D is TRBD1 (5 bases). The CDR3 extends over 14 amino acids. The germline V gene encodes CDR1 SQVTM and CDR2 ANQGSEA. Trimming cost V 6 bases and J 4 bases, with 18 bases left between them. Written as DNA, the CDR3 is TGCAGCGTGTGGGGGGGTTGGGGTTTCACTGAAGCTTTCTTT. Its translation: CSVWGGWGFTEAFF.

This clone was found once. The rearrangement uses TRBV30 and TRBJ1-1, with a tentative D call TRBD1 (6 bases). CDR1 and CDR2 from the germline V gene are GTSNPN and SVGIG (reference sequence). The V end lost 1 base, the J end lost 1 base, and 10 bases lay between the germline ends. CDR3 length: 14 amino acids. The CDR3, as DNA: TGTGCCTGGAGTGGAGGGGGACGGAACACTGAAGCTTTCTTT. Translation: CAWSGGGRNTEAFF.

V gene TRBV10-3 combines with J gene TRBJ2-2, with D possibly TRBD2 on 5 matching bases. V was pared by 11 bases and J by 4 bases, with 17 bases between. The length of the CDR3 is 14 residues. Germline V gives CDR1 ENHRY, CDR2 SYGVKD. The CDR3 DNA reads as TGTGCCGCGACATCGGGGTCCAGCACCGGGGAGCTGTTTTTT. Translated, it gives CAATSGSSTGELFF.

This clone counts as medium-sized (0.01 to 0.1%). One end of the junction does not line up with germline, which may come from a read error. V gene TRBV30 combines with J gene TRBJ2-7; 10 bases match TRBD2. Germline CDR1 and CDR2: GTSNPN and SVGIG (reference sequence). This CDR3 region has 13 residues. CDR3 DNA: TGTGCCTGGAGTGGGGGGGCTAGCGGGAGTCTGGTCTTC. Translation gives CAWSGGASGSLVF.

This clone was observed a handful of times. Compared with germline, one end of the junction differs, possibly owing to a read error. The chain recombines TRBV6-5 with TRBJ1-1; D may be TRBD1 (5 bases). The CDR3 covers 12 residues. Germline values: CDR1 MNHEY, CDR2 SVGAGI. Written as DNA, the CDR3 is TGTGCCAGCCTCAGGGTGAAGACTGAAGCTTTCTTT. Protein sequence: CASLRVKTEAFF.

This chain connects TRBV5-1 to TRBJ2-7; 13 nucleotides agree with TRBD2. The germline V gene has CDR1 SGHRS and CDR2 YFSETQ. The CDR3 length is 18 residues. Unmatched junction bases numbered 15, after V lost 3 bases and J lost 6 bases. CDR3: CASSWGDRLAGGGSEQYF. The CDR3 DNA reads TGCGCCAGCAGCTGGGGGGACCGACTAGCGGGAGGAGGGAGCGAGCAGTACTTC.

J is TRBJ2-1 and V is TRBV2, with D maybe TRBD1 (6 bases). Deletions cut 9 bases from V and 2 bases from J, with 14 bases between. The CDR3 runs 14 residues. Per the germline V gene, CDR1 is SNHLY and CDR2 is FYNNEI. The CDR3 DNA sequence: TGTGCCAGTACAGGGTCGTCAGCCTACAATGAGCAGTTCTTC. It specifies CASTGSSAYNEQFF.

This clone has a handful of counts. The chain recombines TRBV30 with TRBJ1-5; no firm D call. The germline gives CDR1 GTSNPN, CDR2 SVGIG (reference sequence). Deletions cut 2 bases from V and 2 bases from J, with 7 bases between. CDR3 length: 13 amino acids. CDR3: CAWSSQGNQPQHF. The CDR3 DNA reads TGTGCCTGGAGTTCTCAGGGCAATCAGCCCCAGCATTTT.